This T cell receptor beta chain emerged from a study of blood T cell repertoires in COVID-19. Study at large: Sites across the United States, Italy and Spain contributed samples from acute and convalescent COVID-19. In each case, the material was cDNA or gDNA derived from T cells, B-cell-depleted T cells, or PBMCs.

Per the authors' pipeline: The authors estimated nucleated cell counts from reference gene primer amplification. The repertoire was sequenced with immunoSEQ multiplex PCR; TCRdb's copy has only in-frame clones and lacks some. The DNA was the basis for D and trimming; V, J and clone size are from that table. The sample lists about 100,000 clones, approximately 81% occurring once. This clone was observed once. The receptor's source is a human donor in a cohort sampled during active COVID-19. Sequencing was carried out using peripheral blood.

DNA of the CDR3: TGTGCCAGCAGCTTAGCGGGAGATGCCAAAAACATTCAGTACTTC. It encodes CASSLAGDAKNIQYF. This chain uses TRBV7-9 with TRBJ2-4; TRBD2 might be the D (5 bases). The V and J ends lost 0 bases and 1 base respectively, with 7 bases between them. CDR3 length equals 15 residues. Germline V gene sequence: CDR1 SEHNR, CDR2 FQNEAQ (reference sequence).